This TCR beta chain originates from a study of cytomegalovirus exposure and HLA in healthy donors. Researchers ran the PCR with 60 Vbeta and 13 Jbeta primers. The method was immunoSEQ multiplex PCR; TCRdb's version includes in-frame clones alone and lacks a portion of them. Recorded for this sample: roughly 57,000 clones. Comment on this clone: Antigen: not known.

Study results and limitations: The study recorded 150 to 200 TCR beta chains that were cytomegalovirus-associated.

Germline V CDR1 and CDR2: SQVTM, ANQGSEA. The CDR3 consists of 14 residues. Trimming took 1 base from V and 4 from J, leaving 13 bases between them. The TCR sequence derives from a man aged 18 to 35 in good health and CMV-seropositive. Sequenced material: PBMCs. This chain links TRBV29-1 with TRBJ1-2; a possible D gene is TRBD1 (5 bases). In DNA, the CDR3 is TGCAGCGTTGAAGCTTCCCGGACACCCTATGGCTACACCTTC. Translated, it gives CSVEASRTPYGYTF.